Listed below are T cell receptor beta chains from one sample, sequenced in a study of blood T cell repertoires in COVID-19. TCRdb's copy holds only in-frame clones and misses some; the assay was immunoSEQ multiplex PCR. The sample holds hundreds of thousands of clones, about nine tenths seen once. The sample taken for sequencing was peripheral blood. These receptors were obtained from a woman aged 30 to 39 with active or convalescent COVID-19. The conserved cysteine and the conserved F or W are not part of the CDR3 here.

>TRBJ1-5|TRBV6-1
ASRGLGNQPQH
>TRBJ1-5|TRBV30
AWSNGGQYNQPQH
>TRBJ1-1|TRBV18
ASSPGRALMNTEAF
>TRBJ2-7|TRBV3-1/TRBV3-2
ASSRGQGEQY
>TRBJ2-7|TRBV29-1
SVEETRTGETEQY
>TRBJ2-2|TRBV6-5
AISRGGTGELF
>TRBJ2-7|TRBV27
ASSVQGSYEQY
>TRBJ2-6|TRBV7-9
ASILLGSSPNVLT
>TRBJ1-2|TRBV2
ASSSPIQALYGYT
>TRBJ1-2|TRBV11-2
ASSLEASGGRCT
>TRBJ2-1|TRBV2
ASSKREYPNEQF
>TRBJ2-7|TRBV4-1
ASSQQWGGAEEQY
>TRBJ1-5|TRBV18
ASSETANSNQPQH
>TRBJ2-2|TRBV10-3
AIYSGGNTGELF
>TRBJ1-3|TRBV5-1
ASKQTSGNTIY
>TRBJ1-2|TRBV7-2
ASSSQGGSYGYT
>TRBJ2-1|TRBV6-5
ASTPLSYNEQF
>TRBJ2-7|TRBV18
ASSPYSEYEQY
>TRBJ1-1|TRBV23-1
ASSQSLQGNTEAF
>TRBJ2-3|TRBV18
ASSPSASGSTDTQY
>TRBJ1-5|TRBV19
ASKPDTDNQPQH
>TRBJ2-7|TRBV3-1/TRBV3-2
ASSQDWGWASGGVDYEQY
>TRBJ2-2|TRBV5-6
ASSSTLRLAGGITGELF
>TRBJ2-7|TRBV2
ASSEEGRTEQY
>TRBJ1-1|TRBV2
ASSARDTLTEAF
>TRBJ2-7|TRBV5-4
ASSQGGGQGSFYEQY
>TRBJ1-1|TRBV16
ASSQETAMNTEAF
>TRBJ1-1|TRBV5-6
ASSLVGGGSGFEAF
>TRBJ1-2|TRBV6-4
ASSDSNMNYGYT
>TRBJ2-3|TRBV9
ASSPSLLDTQY
>TRBJ2-7|TRBV5-1
ASSWEWGEQY
>TRBJ1-1|TRBV7-6
ASSLGGAGTEAF
>TRBJ2-7|TRBV11-2
ASSLGGRGARTYEQY
>TRBJ2-7|TRBV7-9
ASSAGLTYEQY
>TRBJ1-5|TRBV18
ASSPETGSMINQPQH